The 25 T cell receptor beta chains given below trace back to one sample, sequenced in a study of T cell responses to AZD1222 COVID-19 vaccine. TCRdb's copy holds only in-frame clones and misses some; the assay was immunoSEQ multiplex PCR. The data contain tens of thousands of clones, around nine tenths of them singletons. Specimen: peripheral blood, collected on day 0 of AZD1222 vaccination. The receptors shown here come from an adult in good health.

V is TRBV27 and J is TRBJ2-3; 13 nucleotides line up with TRBD2. CDR3 length: 16 residues. With 7 bases clipped from V and 5 bases from J, the junction kept 9 bases outside the gene matches. CDR1 is MNHEY and CDR2 is SMNVEV in the germline V gene (reference sequence). CDR3 sequence: CASTALAGGPGDTQYF. The CDR3 DNA follows: TGTGCCAGCACCGCACTAGCGGGGGGGCCAGGAGATACGCAGTATTTT.

The gene calls are TRBV7-8 and TRBJ1-2, with a possible D match to TRBD1 (5 bases). Germline V gene lookup returns CDR1 SGHVS and CDR2 FQNEAQ. V lost 2 bases, J lost 2 bases, and 15 bases lay in between. The CDR3 totals 16 residues. The CDR3 sequence is CASSLTSGTPNYGYTF. The CDR3, as DNA: TGTGCCAGCAGCTTAACATCAGGGACCCCGAACTATGGCTACACCTTC.

This chain connects TRBV7-2 to TRBJ1-4; a possible D gene is TRBD1 (5 bases). V was trimmed by 5 bases and J by 0 bases, leaving 13 bases between them. Germline V gene data show CDR1 as SGHTA and CDR2 as FQGNSA. The CDR3 consists of 16 residues. CDR3 loop: CASSPFRGATNEKLFF. CDR3 DNA sequence: TGTGCCAGCAGCCCCTTTAGAGGGGCAACTAATGAAAAACTGTTTTTT.

This clone was counted a single time. The genes are TRBV6-5 and TRBJ2-3; D call uncertain. This CDR3 spans 14 amino acids. The V gene lost 2 bases and the J gene lost 6 bases, with 12 bases spanning the gap. Germline CDR1 reads MNHEY; CDR2 reads SVGAGI. The CDR3 bases are TGTGCCAGCAGTTACAACGGTGGATGGGATACGCAGTATTTT. It specifies CASSYNGGWDTQYF.

The chain carries TRBV5-6 and TRBJ1-6; 8 nucleotides match TRBD1. Germline CDR1 SGHDT, CDR2 YYEEEE. The J segment lost 7 bases and the V segment lost 3 bases, leaving 3 bases of the junction unmatched. This CDR3 is built from 14 residues. CDR3 residues: CASSWTGTNSPLHF. Here the CDR3 DNA reads TGTGCCAGCAGCTGGACAGGGACGAATTCACCCCTCCACTTT.

J is TRBJ2-5 and V is TRBV10-3; 7 bases fit TRBD1. The CDR3 length is 14 residues. CDR1 is ENHRY and CDR2 is SYGVKD in the germline V gene. The trim removed 3 bases at V and 5 bases at J, leaving 6 bases unmatched. The CDR3 DNA sequence: TGTGCCATCAGTGACTCGACAGGGTCTGAGACCCAGTACTTC. This sequence encodes CAISDSTGSETQYF.

J is TRBJ2-1 and V is TRBV28, with 8 bases fitting TRBD1. V trimming: 8 bases; J trimming: 10 bases; junction bases outside the gene matches: 13. This CDR3 has 14 residues. Germline CDR1 MDHEN, CDR2 SYDVKM. The CDR3 bases are TGTGCCAGCCTAGAGGGGCAGGGGGCGCGAGAGCAGTTCTTC. It yields the protein CASLEGQGAREQFF.

This sequence joins TRBV7-8 and TRBJ2-1; no reliable D call. Trimming removed 5 bases at V and 10 bases at J, with 12 bases between. This CDR3 is built from 12 residues. Germline V lookup: CDR1 SGHVS, CDR2 FQNEAQ. The CDR3 loop reads CASSPDFPEQFF. CDR3 nucleotide sequence: TGTGCCAGCAGCCCAGACTTTCCAGAGCAGTTCTTC.

The V and J genes are TRBV25-1 and TRBJ1-1, with a tentative D call TRBD1 (5 bases). Trimming cost V 4 bases and J 5 bases, with 11 bases left between them. This CDR3 spans 13 amino acids. From germline, CDR1 is MGHDK and CDR2 SYGVNS. CDR3 bases: TGTGCCAGCAGTGCTTTGGGGGTGACTGAAGCTTTCTTT. As protein: CASSALGVTEAFF.

The V call is TRBV16, the J call TRBJ1-6, with 9 bases that match TRBD1. There are 13 residues in the CDR3. The germline gives CDR1 KGHSY, CDR2 FQNENV. The V segment lost 8 bases and the J segment 7 bases; nucleotides outside the gene matches: 3. CDR3 DNA sequence: TGTGCCAGCGCGGACAGGGGCAATTCACCCCTCCACTTT. Encoded protein: CASADRGNSPLHF.

In its sample, this clone was seen once. The gene calls are TRBV7-3 and TRBJ2-3; D might be TRBD2 (6 bases). Germline V gives CDR1 SGHTA, CDR2 FQGTGA. This CDR3 comprises 15 residues. The V end was cut by 5 bases, the J end by 1 base, with 13 bases between. The CDR3 spells CASSQAPGGTDTQYF. In nucleotides, the CDR3 is TGTGCCAGCAGCCAAGCCCCGGGGGGCACAGATACGCAGTATTTT. Filled out from reference TRBV7-3 and TRBJ2-3, the complete variable domain reads GAGVSQTPSNKVTEKGKYVELRCDPISGHTALYWYRQSLGQGPEFLIYFQGTGAADDSGLPNDRFFAVRPEGSVSTLKIQRTERGDSAVYLCASSQAPGGTDTQYFGPGTRLTVL.

The chain recombines TRBV18 with TRBJ1-6, with no clear D. Germline lookup yields CDR1 KGHSH and CDR2 LQKENI. This CDR3 contains 16 residues. Trimming removed 3 bases at V and 0 bases at J, with 9 bases between. CDR3 in DNA: TGTGCCAGCTCACCGAGCGGGAGCTCCTATAATTCACCCCTCCACTTT. The encoded protein is CASSPSGSSYNSPLHF.

V is TRBV2 and J is TRBJ1-1, with D perhaps TRBD1 (5 bases). The V and J ends lost 2 bases and 7 bases respectively, with 11 bases between them. Germline V gene lookup returns CDR1 SNHLY and CDR2 FYNNEI. The CDR3 is 13 residues long. The DNA of the CDR3 is TGTGCCAGCAGTGAAATCAGACAGAGTGAAGCTTTCTTT. This gives the protein CASSEIRQSEAFF. Full variable domain (outside the CDR3, taken from reference TRBV2 and TRBJ1-1): EPEVTQTPSHQVTQMGQEVILRCVPISNHLYFYWYRQILGQKVEFLVSFYNNEISEKSEIFDDQFSVERPDGSNFTLKIRSTKLEDSAMYFCASSEIRQSEAFFGQGTRLTVV.

This chain connects TRBV27 to TRBJ2-1; maybe TRBD1 (5 bases). There are 15 residues in the CDR3. Germline V lookup: CDR1 MNHEY, CDR2 SMNVEV (reference sequence). Trimming took 1 base from V and 0 from J, leaving 7 bases between them. As DNA, the CDR3 is TGTGCCAGCAGTTTATTTCAGGGCTCCTACAATGAGCAGTTCTTC. Translating it yields CASSLFQGSYNEQFF.

This sequence joins TRBV18 and TRBJ2-5; 9 positions match TRBD2. The germline gives CDR1 KGHSH, CDR2 LQKENI. The CDR3 is 15 residues long. The junction had 2 bases not matched to a gene; V was cut back by 2 bases and J by 1 base. CDR3 sequence reads: CASSPSSGVQETQYF. CDR3 DNA: TGTGCCAGCTCACCATCTAGCGGGGTCCAAGAGACCCAGTACTTC.

V usage is TRBV24-1 and J usage is TRBJ2-3; D is possibly TRBD2 (5 bases). The CDR3 is 12 amino acids. Trimming left V 9 bases short and J 2 bases short, with 8 bases between. Germline V CDR1 and CDR2: KGHDR, SFDVKD. The CDR3 DNA sequence: TGTGCCACCTCCGGGGACACAGATACGCAGTATTTT. Translated: CATSGDTDTQYF.

This clone was picked up one time. The CDR3 is CASTRTSGNYNEQFF. The CDR3 DNA sequence: TGTGCCAGCACCCGGACTAGCGGAAACTACAATGAGCAGTTCTTC. The chain links TRBV28 to TRBJ2-1; 10 bases match TRBD2. The CDR3 is made up of 15 amino acids. With V trimmed by 7 bases and J by 3 bases, 6 bases remained unmatched. Germline lookup yields CDR1 MDHEN and CDR2 SYDVKM.

The chain joins TRBV4-2 to TRBJ2-1; D call uncertain. Trimming stripped 4 bases from V and 2 bases from J, with 12 bases between. This CDR3 has 15 residues. The V gene's germline CDR1 is LGHNA and CDR2 YNFKEQ. In DNA form, the CDR3 reads TGTGCCAGCAGCCCCGGGTCCCACGCCTACAATGAGCAGTTCTTC. It translates to CASSPGSHAYNEQFF.

The gene calls are TRBV7-2 and TRBJ1-1; possible D gene TRBD1, 6 bases. Germline V gene data show CDR1 as SGHTA and CDR2 as FQGNSA. V was shortened by 5 bases and J by 4 bases, with 14 bases between the two germline ends. The CDR3 runs 14 residues. CDR3: CASSLRGGITEAFF. The CDR3 DNA reads as TGTGCCAGCAGCCTGAGGGGGGGGATCACTGAAGCTTTCTTT.

The chain recombines TRBV6-5 with TRBJ2-4, with TRBD2 as a possible D gene (5 bases). The CDR3 contains 15 residues. Germline assignment: CDR1 MNHEY and CDR2 SVGAGI. V shed 2 bases and J shed 6 bases, with 14 bases lying between them. The CDR3 region has the DNA TGTGCCAGCAGTTACAGGGCGATAAGCGGAAACATTCAGTACTTC. Its protein is CASSYRAISGNIQYF.

The V and J genes are TRBV6-2 or TRBV6-3 and TRBJ2-5, with TRBD1 as a possible D gene (6 bases). This CDR3 has 15 residues. The germline V gene has CDR1 MNHEY and CDR2 SVGEGT. V lost 2 bases and J lost 4, with 14 bases in between. For the CDR3, the DNA is TGTGCCAGCAGTTACGGTGGGGACAATCCAGAGACCCAGTACTTC. Its translation is CASSYGGDNPETQYF.

V usage is TRBV5-6 and J usage is TRBJ1-5; D is uncertain. This CDR3 has 14 amino acids. Looked up from germline, CDR1 is SGHDT and CDR2 is YYEEEE. Trimming left V 2 bases short and J 0 bases short, with 6 bases between. DNA of the CDR3: TGTGCCAGCAGCTTCCGGTATAGCAATCAGCCCCAGCATTTT. Translation: CASSFRYSNQPQHF. Full variable domain (missing parts from reference TRBV5-6 and TRBJ1-5): DAGVTQSPTHLIKTRGQQVTLRCSPKSGHDTVSWYQQALGQGPQFIFQYYEEEERQRGNFPDRFSGHQFPNYSSELNVNALLLGDSALYLCASSFRYSNQPQHFGDGTRLSIL.

The chain is built from TRBV5-1 and TRBJ1-2; D is unclear. The V end lost 0 bases, the J end lost 1 base, and 10 bases lay between the germline ends. The CDR3 spans 15 residues. CDR1 is SGHRS and CDR2 is YFSETQ in the germline V gene. Here the CDR3 reads CASSLGRARNYGYTF. CDR3 in DNA: TGCGCCAGCAGCTTGGGTAGGGCCCGTAACTATGGCTACACCTTC.

The CDR3 region has the DNA TGTGCCAGCAGTGCGGGACTAGCGGGGGCCCCAGATACGCAGTATTTT. Its translation: CASSAGLAGAPDTQYF. The chain recombines TRBV6-1 with TRBJ2-3; TRBD2 matches at 14 bases. This CDR3 comprises 16 residues. V gave up 4 bases and J gave up 4 bases; unmatched junction bases: 4. The germline V gene has CDR1 MNHNS and CDR2 SASEGT.

This clone was found once. The chain uses TRBV4-3 and TRBJ2-7; D is possibly TRBD2 (5 bases). Deletions cut 5 bases from V and 2 bases from J, with 13 bases between. This CDR3 is 14 amino acids long. Germline CDR1 reads LGHNA; CDR2 reads YSLEER. The CDR3 protein is CASSIDEGPYEQYF. The CDR3 nucleotides are TGCGCCAGCAGCATTGACGAGGGCCCCTACGAGCAGTACTTC.